The clone carrying this T cell receptor (beta chain) has just a few counts. These data belong to a study of cytomegalovirus exposure and HLA in healthy donors. Amplification used 60 Vbeta primers and 13 Jbeta primers. Profiling relied on immunoSEQ multiplex PCR, and the TCRdb table lists in-frame clones only, not all of them. The sample records approximately 140,000 clones, roughly 73% being singletons. Between the trimmed V and J ends, which lost 2 bases and 8 bases, there was a span of 20 bases. CDR1 and CDR2 from the germline V gene are SGHKS and YYEKEE (reference sequence). This CDR3 comprises 17 residues.

The receptor comes from a man aged 40-50 years in good health and CMV-seronegative. The chain combines TRBV5-5 with TRBJ1-6; D gene ambiguous. The sample was PBMCs. The DNA of the CDR3 is TGTGCCAGCAGCTTTTTGCCGGGTTTGGTCGCGGATTCACCCCTCCACTTT. As protein: CASSFLPGLVADSPLHF.